One TCR beta chain is described in this entry. The antigen is not known. The entry originates in a study of response to subunit inactivated influenza vaccine. Study-level findings and limits: The authors suggested that few new T cells are recruited per seasonal influenza vaccination.

The CDR3 has 17 residues. Trimming cost V 0 bases and J 2 bases, with 16 bases left between them. Germline-derived CDR1 and CDR2 are LGHNA and YSLEER. One entry per CDR3 protein, called by TCRdb with MiXCR from the RT-PCR reads. The table records 600,000 to 850,000 distinct CDR3 sequences, 12% to 15% of them present only once. The sequencing here drew on PBMCs from blood, taken 14 to 15 days before vaccination. This clonotype was sampled from a man aged 45-65 years who received an inactivated influenza vaccine. This chain joins TRBV4-3 and TRBJ2-5, with D hard to call. The DNA of the CDR3 is TGCGCCAGCAGCCAAGATCCCCCGGCTTTCGGGCAAGAGACCCAGTACTTC. Translating gives CASSQDPPAFGQETQYF.